This T cell receptor beta chain was identified in a study of blood T cells in healthy people across ages. Through a sample-barcoded 5' primer and a J-beta primer mix, a second PCR was run for about 6 to 11 cycles. Every sample returned 2.5 million or more CDR3-containing paired-end reads. TCRdb analysed the 5' RACE reads with MiXCR anew, one entry per CDR3 protein. This sample yields about 780,000 distinct CDR3 sequences, of which 46% are seen a single time; about a sixth belongs to the top ten. The source material was blood. This receptor was taken from a man older than 75 in good health.

The CDR3 DNA is TGCAGTGCCTTGAATTGGCGGGAGGTAGAAGAGACCCAGTACTTC. Protein: CSALNWREVEETQYF. The rearrangement uses TRBV20-1 and TRBJ2-5, with TRBD2 identical over 8 bases. The CDR3 has 15 amino acids. Germline trimming cut 6 bases from V and 3 bases from J; bases unmatched to any gene: 12. CDR1 and CDR2 from the germline V gene are DFQATT and SNEGSKA (reference sequence).